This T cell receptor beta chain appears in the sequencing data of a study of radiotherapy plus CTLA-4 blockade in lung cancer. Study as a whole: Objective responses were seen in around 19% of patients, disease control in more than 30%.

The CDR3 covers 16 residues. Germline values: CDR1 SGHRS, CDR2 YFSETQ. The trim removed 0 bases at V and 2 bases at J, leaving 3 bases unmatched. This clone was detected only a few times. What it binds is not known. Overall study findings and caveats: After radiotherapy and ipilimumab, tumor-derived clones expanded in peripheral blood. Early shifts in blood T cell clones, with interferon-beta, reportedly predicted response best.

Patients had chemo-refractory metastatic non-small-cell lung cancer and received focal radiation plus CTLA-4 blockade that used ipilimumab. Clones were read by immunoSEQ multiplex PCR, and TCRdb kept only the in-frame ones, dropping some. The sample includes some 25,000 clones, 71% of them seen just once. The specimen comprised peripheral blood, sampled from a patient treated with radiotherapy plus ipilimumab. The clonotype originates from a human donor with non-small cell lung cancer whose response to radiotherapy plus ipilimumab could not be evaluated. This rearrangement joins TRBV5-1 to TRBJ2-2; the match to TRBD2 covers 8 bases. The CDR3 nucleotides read TGCGCCAGCAGCTTGGAGACTAGCGATAACACCGGGGAGCTGTTTTTT. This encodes CASSLETSDNTGELFF.